Sequencing of this TCR beta chain was carried out in a study of T cells in Graves' hyperthyroidism and ophthalmopathy. Study summary: It was at initial diagnosis, before any treatment, that peripheral blood was collected. General observations from the study: The blood repertoire included most of the expanded thyroid clonotypes above 0.001.

Across 18 months, stable Graves' hyperthyroidism was marked by no progression to ophthalmopathy. Around 9.8 ml fresh peripheral blood yielded the PBMCs. From RNA transcripts, TCR beta CDR3 regions were amplified. The primer set for the first-round RT-PCR of the TCR CDR3 was HTBI. Each CDR3 protein gets one entry after TCRdb re-called the multiplex PCR reads with MiXCR. In the table there are around 420,000 distinct CDR3 sequences, around 14% of which are singletons. The germline gives CDR1 SGHKS, CDR2 YYEKEE (reference sequence). The CDR3 spans 12 residues. The V end was cut by 3 bases, the J end by 5 bases, with 8 bases between. Worth noting for this clonotype: The antigen remains undetermined.

The V call is TRBV5-5, the J call TRBJ2-5; D call uncertain. The sequenced material came from blood. This receptor was identified in a young woman with Graves' hyperthyroidism. CDR3 DNA sequence: TGTGCCAGCAGCTCGACGATGGAGACCCAGTACTTC. It encodes CASSSTMETQYF.